This paragraph covers one T cell receptor beta chain sequence. It lacks a known antigen. The sample holds no much larger clone one base away, and base qualities are not on file. These data are taken from a study of CD4+ T cells in melanoma (dated by TCRdb to about 2022). Regarding the study in general: The study examined neoantigen-specific CD4+ T cells in human melanoma.

The donors were melanoma patients. Relative to germline, V is missing 5 bases and J is missing 5 bases, with 8 bases of the junction outside any gene match. The CDR1 and CDR2 encoded by the germline V gene (reference sequence) are SGHAT and FQDESV. Taken from cysteine to phenylalanine, the CDR3 has 14 residues. Only the CDR3 DNA stays, 42 bases, in frame from base 1. Libraries were made using the immunoSEQ multiplex PCR assay. Here the immuneACCESS table is served through TCRdb, limited to in-frame sequences with V and J called. Missing clones are a known gap in these copies; in checked studies unresolved V genes cover under half, and the rest lacks a known reason. The sample yields some 110,000 clones; about 92% were counted once. The ten top clones hold 3.3% of the sample. What the authors observed across the whole study: Diverse differentiation states were reported to be shown by neoantigen-specific CD4+ T cells in melanoma. The report described a correlation between neoantigen-specific CD4+ T cells and the function of CD8+ T cells, macrophages and B cells.

Sequenced material: peripheral blood. The receptor was isolated from a human donor with melanoma. The chain couples TRBV11-1 to TRBJ1-2; 7 central nucleotides agree with TRBD1. The CDR3 loop reads CASSPRGTAYGYTF. The DNA sequence is TGTGCCAGCAGCCCCCGGGGGACAGCATATGGCTACACCTTC.